The source of this T cell receptor beta chain is a study of radiotherapy plus CTLA-4 blockade in lung cancer. Study at large: Objective responses were observed in approximately 20% of patients, and disease control was achieved by approximately 30%.

This table comes from immunoSEQ multiplex PCR, and its TCRdb copy is limited to in-frame clones, with some not included. Among 25,000 to 35,000 clones, around 70% were seen once, and the ten largest hold roughly 4.3%. The source material was peripheral blood, sampled from a patient treated with radiotherapy plus ipilimumab. The sequence was collected from a human donor with non-small cell lung cancer whose response to radiotherapy plus ipilimumab could not be evaluated.

CDR3: CASSLSGEGPETQYF. The CDR3 bases are TGTGCCAGCAGTTTATCCGGGGAGGGCCCAGAGACCCAGTACTTC. The chain couples TRBV28 to TRBJ2-5; 7 bases map to TRBD2. The germline CDR1 and CDR2 sequences are MDHEN and SYDVKM. The ends lost 1 base at V and 4 bases at J; junction bases unmatched: 6. The CDR3 length is 15 residues.